This entry lists 26 T cell receptor beta chains sequenced from one sample in a study of blood T cell repertoires in COVID-19 (dated by TCRdb to about 2020). Library preparation was by the immunoSEQ multiplex PCR assay. TCRdb stores this immuneACCESS table with in-frame sequences only. Part of the clones is absent; in the studies checked, under half of the shortfall reflects unresolved V genes, and no reason is known for the rest. Here the sample has hundreds of thousands of clones; 70% to 90% occur a single time. Roughly a tenth of the sample is taken by the ten largest. The sequenced sample consisted of PBMCs or T cells enriched from blood (not recorded which). Receptor source: a woman in her forties who had recovered from COVID-19.

This chain uses TRBV30 with TRBJ2-7, with D possibly TRBD2 on 5 matching bases. CDR3 length: 12 amino acids. The V end was cut by 2 bases, the J end by 5 bases, with 10 bases between. CDR1 is GTSNPN, CDR2 SVGIG, per germline (reference sequence). CDR3 nucleotide sequence: TGTGCCTGGAGTAGCCTGAGGGACGAGCAGTACTTC. It is translated as CAWSSLRDEQYF.

The CDR3 DNA follows: TGTGCCAGCAGAACAGGAGCCCCAGAGACCCAGTACTTC. Translating gives CASRTGAPETQYF. The chain recombines TRBV7-9 with TRBJ2-5, with D possibly matching TRBD1 (5 bases). The germline V and J ends were trimmed by 6 bases and 4 bases, with 12 bases remaining between them. Germline CDR1 and CDR2: SEHNR and FQNEAQ (reference sequence). The CDR3 runs to 13 residues. The full variable domain, in which reference TRBV7-9 and TRBJ2-5 provide the parts outside the CDR3, is DTGVSQNPRHKITKRGQNVTFRCDPISEHNRLYWYRQTLGQGPEFLTYFQNEAQLEKSRLLSDRFSAERPKGSFSTLEIQRTEQGDSAMYLCASRTGAPETQYFGPGTRLLVL.

This chain links TRBV6-2 or TRBV6-3 with TRBJ1-2; tentative D call: TRBD1 (6 bases). The V gene lost 4 bases and the J gene lost 4 bases, with 25 bases spanning the gap. The germline CDR1 and CDR2 sequences are MNHEY and SVGEGT. The CDR3 has 18 amino acids. CDR3 sequence: CASSFPTTGSRGVYGYTF. The CDR3 coding sequence is TGTGCCAGCAGTTTCCCTACAACAGGGAGTCGGGGAGTCTATGGCTACACCTTC.

The chain couples TRBV19 to TRBJ1-5; no reliable D call. The ends were cut back, 5 bases at V and 3 bases at J, with 8 bases in the middle. Per germline, CDR1 LNHDA and CDR2 SQIVND (reference sequence). The CDR3 has 13 residues. CDR3 coding DNA: TGTGCCAGTAGTTACATCAACAATCAGCCCCAGCATTTT. Protein: CASSYINNQPQHF.

The rearrangement uses TRBV4-3 and TRBJ2-4; perhaps TRBD2 as D (5 bases). The germline V gene encodes CDR1 LGHNA and CDR2 YSLEER. Trimming pared 0 bases from V and 12 bases from J, leaving 15 bases between. The CDR3 covers 14 residues. The DNA of the CDR3 is TGCGCCAGCAGCCAAGATGCCCGGGGTAGGGATCAGTACTTC. This codes for CASSQDARGRDQYF.

The chain carries TRBV10-1 and TRBJ2-7; 11 bases are a match to TRBD1. With 6 bases clipped from V and 1 base from J, the junction kept 5 bases outside the gene matches. CDR1 and CDR2 (germline): WNHNN, SYGVQD (reference sequence). This CDR3 has 15 residues. CDR3 nucleotide sequence: TGCGCCAGCAGGGGGGACAGGGGGAGTTCCTACGAGCAGTACTTC. Translation: CASRGDRGSSYEQYF.

This chain uses TRBV2 with TRBJ2-7, with D possibly matching TRBD1 (6 bases). Germline V CDR1 and CDR2: SNHLY, FYNNEI. V lost 7 bases to trimming and J lost 0 bases, with 13 bases between them. The CDR3 is 14 residues long. The CDR3 reads CASTDRTLSYEQYF. The CDR3 DNA reads TGTGCCAGCACCGACAGGACTCTCTCCTACGAGCAGTACTTC.

The CDR3 sequence: CASRQTGVGVRAIYF. DNA of the CDR3: TGTGCCAGCAGACAGACAGGGGTCGGTGTTCGAGCCATATATTTT. This chain connects TRBV6-5 to TRBJ1-3; 8 bases fit TRBD1. J was trimmed by 11 bases and V by 6 bases; bases with no gene match: 15. Germline V lookup: CDR1 MNHEY, CDR2 SVGAGI. The CDR3 spans 15 residues.

This chain joins TRBV9 and TRBJ2-3; 12 bases fit TRBD2. Germline CDR1 is SGDLS and CDR2 is YYNGEE. The CDR3 runs 16 residues. The ends lost 3 bases at V and 1 base at J; junction bases unmatched: 3. This CDR3 is CASSARLAGGTDTQYF. CDR3 nucleotides: TGTGCCAGCAGCGCACGACTAGCGGGAGGCACAGATACGCAGTATTTT.

The rearrangement joins TRBV18 to TRBJ2-3; 10 bases align to TRBD2. Trimming removed 3 bases from V and 6 bases from J; junction bases left unmatched: 12. The CDR3 loop spans 17 amino acids. CDR1 and CDR2 from the germline V gene are KGHSH and LQKENI. CDR3 amino acids: CASSPSRVTSGADTQYF. The CDR3 coding sequence is TGTGCCAGCTCACCGAGCAGAGTTACTAGCGGGGCCGATACGCAGTATTTT.

This clone turned up a few times. The V gene is TRBV4-3, the J gene TRBJ2-7, with D possibly matching TRBD1 (6 bases). Per germline, CDR1 LGHNA and CDR2 YSLEER. This CDR3 has 13 residues. Trimming pared 4 bases from V and 5 bases from J, leaving 12 bases between. The CDR3 DNA reads as TGCGCCAGCAGCCCTTCAGGACAGCACGAGCAGTACTTC. This gives the protein CASSPSGQHEQYF.

This chain joins TRBV7-6 and TRBJ2-1; 9 nucleotides agree with TRBD1. The CDR3 has 19 amino acids. V lost 1 base and J lost 3; bases outside the gene matches: 13. Germline V lookup: CDR1 SGHVS, CDR2 FNYEAQ. The DNA for the CDR3 is TGTGCCAGCAGCTTAGTACCGCGAGGGGGACAGGGTGTCTACAATGAGCAGTTCTTC. Translated: CASSLVPRGGQGVYNEQFF.

The chain carries TRBV9 and TRBJ2-2; no definite D call. Trimming took 0 bases from V and 5 from J, leaving 17 bases between them. CDR3 size: 17 residues. In germline, CDR1 is SGDLS, CDR2 YYNGEE. In DNA, the CDR3 is TGTGCCAGCAGCGTAGGTAGAACCACCCCGAGTACCGGGGAGCTGTTTTTT. This codes for CASSVGRTTPSTGELFF.

This chain connects TRBV14 to TRBJ1-3; possibly TRBD1 for D (5 bases). This CDR3 has 15 amino acids. CDR1 SGHDN and CDR2 FVKESK come from the germline V gene. The V end was cut by 2 bases, the J end by 0 bases, with 8 bases between. This CDR3 is CASSQTTGSGNTIYF. The CDR3 DNA reads as TGTGCCAGCAGCCAAACTACAGGCTCTGGAAACACCATATATTTT.

The chain uses TRBV3-1 (or the pseudogene TRBV3-2) and TRBJ2-2; tentatively, D is TRBD1 (6 bases). CDR1 and CDR2 (germline): LGHDT, YNNKEL (reference sequence). The length of the CDR3 is 15 residues. V was clipped by 3 bases and J by 6 bases, with 14 bases between them. CDR3 nucleotides: TGTGCCAGCAGCCAGGGACATGAAGTGGCCGGGGAGCTGTTTTTT. Encoded protein: CASSQGHEVAGELFF.

This rearrangement joins TRBV5-8 to TRBJ1-1, with 7 positions matching TRBD1. CDR1 and CDR2 (germline): SGHTS, YDEGEE. The CDR3 totals 14 residues. The ends lost 4 bases at V and 4 bases at J; junction bases unmatched: 7. The CDR3 reads CASSQTGPGTEAFF. In DNA, the CDR3 is TGTGCCAGCAGCCAGACAGGGCCCGGCACTGAAGCTTTCTTT.

This clone was counted a few times. This chain joins TRBV5-4 and TRBJ1-6; 8 positions match TRBD1. Germline CDR1 SGHNT, CDR2 YYREEE (reference sequence). V gave up 5 bases and J gave up 6 bases; unmatched junction bases: 7. CDR3 size: 15 residues. CDR3 nucleotides: TGTGCCAGCAGACTCGACAGGGGCCTTAATTCACCCCTCCACTTT. Amino acid sequence: CASRLDRGLNSPLHF.

V is TRBV5-8 and J is TRBJ2-1, with a tentative D call TRBD2 (7 bases). The CDR3 has 15 amino acids. V dropped 1 base and J dropped 12 bases, with 20 bases sitting between them. In germline, CDR1 is SGHTS, CDR2 YDEGEE. In DNA, the CDR3 is TGTGCCAGCAGCTTGTGGGAGGGGGGCCCCCGGGGGCAGTTCTTC. Protein sequence: CASSLWEGGPRGQFF.

The gene calls are TRBV28 and TRBJ2-5; the D gene is possibly TRBD2 (5 bases). The CDR3 contains 14 residues. CDR1 is MDHEN, CDR2 SYDVKM, per germline. V lost 1 base, J lost 5 bases, and 11 bases lay in between. This CDR3 reads CASSLSGFRETQYF. In nucleotides, the CDR3 is TGTGCCAGCAGTTTATCGGGATTTCGGGAGACCCAGTACTTC.

The V gene is TRBV4-3, the J gene TRBJ1-3; D is uncertain. The CDR3 totals 15 residues. The germline CDR1 and CDR2 sequences are LGHNA and YSLEER. Trimming stripped 1 base from V and 2 bases from J, with 9 bases between. The CDR3 is CASSQVYSPGNTIYF. The CDR3 nucleotides read TGCGCCAGCAGCCAAGTTTACTCTCCTGGAAACACCATATATTTT.

The genes are TRBV9 and TRBJ1-5; D uncertain. The V and J ends lost 4 bases and 6 bases respectively, with 11 bases between them. The CDR3 sequence is 13 residues long. Germline lookup yields CDR1 SGDLS and CDR2 YYNGEE. DNA of the CDR3: TGTGCCAGCAGCTCGGATTTAGCTCAGCCCCAGCATTTT. Translated: CASSSDLAQPQHF.

The chain has TRBV28 and TRBJ1-6; D possibly corresponds to TRBD1 (5 bases). This CDR3 has 16 amino acids. V shed 2 bases and J shed 5 bases, with 13 bases lying between them. Germline lookup yields CDR1 MDHEN and CDR2 SYDVKM. The CDR3 is CASSLGMGLNNSPLHF. The DNA for the CDR3 is TGTGCCAGCAGTTTAGGCATGGGACTTAATAATTCACCCCTCCACTTT. The entire variable domain, with the rest obtained from reference TRBV28 and TRBJ1-6, is as follows: DVKVTQSSRYLVKRTGEKVFLECVQDMDHENMFWYRQDPGLGLRLIYFSYDVKMKEKGDIPEGYSVSREKKERFSLILESASTNQTSMYLCASSLGMGLNNSPLHFGNGTRLTVT.

This chain links TRBV11-2 with TRBJ2-2; D ambiguous. The CDR3 length is 14 residues. Germline V gene sequence: CDR1 SGHAT, CDR2 FQNNGV. The germline V and J ends were trimmed by 1 base and 3 bases, with 6 bases remaining between them. The CDR3 DNA sequence: TGTGCCAGCAGCTTAGTTCCAGACACCGGGGAGCTGTTTTTT. This codes for CASSLVPDTGELFF.

The CDR3 DNA sequence: TGTGCCAGCAGCTTTCGACAGACCTACGAGCAGTACTTC. This codes for CASSFRQTYEQYF. The rearrangement uses TRBV5-6 and TRBJ2-7, with D perhaps matching TRBD1 (5 bases). Germline V gene sequence: CDR1 SGHDT, CDR2 YYEEEE. With 2 bases removed from V and 2 bases from J, the gap between germline ends came to 8 bases. There are 13 residues in the CDR3.

The V call is TRBV19, the J call TRBJ2-5, with D hard to call. With 2 bases removed from V and 2 bases from J, the gap between germline ends came to 6 bases. The CDR3 is 13 amino acids. Germline values: CDR1 LNHDA, CDR2 SQIVND (reference sequence). CDR3 sequence: CASSITLQETQYF. The CDR3 coding sequence is TGTGCCAGTAGTATAACTCTACAAGAGACCCAGTACTTC.

This chain connects TRBV7-3 to TRBJ2-2; a possible D gene is TRBD2 (6 bases). V shed 7 bases and J shed 7 bases, with 16 bases lying between them. This CDR3 is built from 14 residues. Germline-derived CDR1 and CDR2 are SGHTA and FQGTGA. The CDR3 bases are TGTGCCAGCACCGAGACGGGGGTCGGCGGGGAGCTGTTTTTT. Encoded protein: CASTETGVGGELFF.